The 19 T cell receptor beta chains listed next were all sequenced from one sample in a study of blood T cell repertoires in COVID-19. The repertoire was sequenced with immunoSEQ multiplex PCR; TCRdb's copy has only in-frame clones and lacks some. The profile shows approximately 80,000 clones, approximately 81% of them singletons. The sample consisted of peripheral blood. Receptors originate from a man older than 75 with acute or convalescent COVID-19.

This chain joins TRBV18 and TRBJ1-2, with unresolved D. This CDR3 has 14 amino acids. V was cut by 2 bases and J by 5 bases, with 12 bases left in between. Germline CDR1 is KGHSH and CDR2 is LQKENI. The CDR3 loop reads CASSPVEGRYGYTF. For the CDR3, the DNA is TGTGCCAGCTCACCAGTTGAGGGCCGGTATGGCTACACCTTC.

This rearrangement joins TRBV7-2 to TRBJ1-1; D may be TRBD1 (5 bases). V gave up 1 base and J gave up 11 bases, with 11 bases separating them. This CDR3 comprises 12 residues. Germline V lookup: CDR1 SGHTA, CDR2 FQGNSA. CDR3 sequence (DNA): TGTGCCAGCAGCTTAGAGGGACTAAAGGCTTTCTTT. Protein: CASSLEGLKAFF.

This chain connects TRBV20-1 to TRBJ1-5; D may be TRBD1 (5 bases). Germline-derived CDR1 and CDR2 are DFQATT and SNEGSKA (reference sequence). The V gene lost 5 bases and the J gene lost 4 bases, with 6 bases spanning the gap. The CDR3 has 11 amino acids. CDR3 nucleotides: TGCAGTGCTCAGGGTAATCAGCCCCAGCATTTT. It is translated as CSAQGNQPQHF.

Notes on this clone: Other DNA sequences in this sample translate to the same CDR3. The rearrangement uses TRBV10-2 and TRBJ1-1; 11 bases line up with TRBD1. Unmatched junction bases numbered 2, after V lost 9 bases and J lost 5 bases. The CDR3 extends over 12 amino acids. The V gene's germline CDR1 is WSHSY and CDR2 SAAADI. CDR3 residues: CASGTGGTEAFF. In DNA, the CDR3 is TGCGCCAGTGGGACAGGGGGGACTGAAGCTTTCTTT.

The chain has TRBV10-3 and TRBJ2-5; 9 nucleotides line up with TRBD2. The germline CDR1 and CDR2 sequences are ENHRY and SYGVKD. The CDR3 contains 13 residues. The ends lost 5 bases at V and 4 bases at J; junction bases unmatched: 2. The CDR3 DNA follows: TGTGCCATCAGTTCTAGCGGGACAGAGACCCAGTACTTC. Its translation is CAISSSGTETQYF.

This clone has only a few counts. The genes are TRBV6-5 and TRBJ1-1; D unclear. V was pared by 7 bases and J by 0 bases, with 3 bases between. Germline lookup yields CDR1 MNHEY and CDR2 SVGAGI. CDR3 length: 11 amino acids. The CDR3 DNA sequence: TGTGCCAGCACCATGAACACTGAAGCTTTCTTT. It specifies CASTMNTEAFF.

This chain connects TRBV4-1 to TRBJ2-2; TRBD2 agrees at 11 bases. Germline V CDR1 and CDR2: MGHRA, YSYEKL. CDR3 length equals 16 residues. Trimming removed 3 bases from V and 3 bases from J; junction bases left unmatched: 3. This CDR3 is CASSQASGRYTGELFF. CDR3 DNA sequence: TGCGCCAGCAGCCAGGCTAGCGGGAGGTACACCGGGGAGCTGTTTTTT.

V is TRBV5-1 and J is TRBJ1-1, with D unresolved. Germline CDR1 is SGHRS and CDR2 is YFSETQ. The V end lost 1 base, the J end lost 5 bases, and 9 bases lay between the germline ends. The CDR3 runs 13 residues. For the CDR3, the DNA is TGCGCCAGCAGCTTGAAAGTGGCAACTGAAGCTTTCTTT. This codes for CASSLKVATEAFF.

The genes are TRBV14 and TRBJ2-7; 11 nucleotides align to TRBD2. V was clipped by 4 bases and J by 3 bases; unmatched bases: 5. Per germline, CDR1 SGHDN and CDR2 FVKESK. This CDR3 has 15 residues. CDR3: CASSLTSGSFYEQYF. The CDR3 DNA is TGTGCCAGCAGCCTTACTAGCGGGAGCTTCTACGAGCAGTACTTC. Supplemented by reference TRBV14 and TRBJ2-7, the full variable domain reads EAGVTQFPSHSVIEKGQTVTLRCDPISGHDNLYWYRRVMGKEIKFLLHFVKESKQDESGMPNNRFLAERTGGTYSTLKVQPAELEDSGVYFCASSLTSGSFYEQYFGPGTRLTVT.

This chain links TRBV24-1 with TRBJ1-2, with D maybe TRBD1 (5 bases). Germline CDR1 reads KGHDR; CDR2 reads SFDVKD. The CDR3 consists of 14 residues. V was trimmed by 9 bases and J by 1 base, leaving 14 bases between them. The CDR3 region is CATATPGHNYGYTF. The DNA of the CDR3 is TGTGCCACCGCCACTCCAGGGCATAACTATGGCTACACCTTC.

The rearrangement links TRBV28 to TRBJ2-5, with a tentative D call TRBD2 (5 bases). The CDR3 extends over 14 amino acids. Looked up from germline, CDR1 is MDHEN and CDR2 is SYDVKM. Trimming removed 6 bases at V and 1 base at J, with 12 bases between. CDR3 sequence: CASRGSGLQETQYF. CDR3 nucleotide sequence: TGTGCCAGCAGGGGATCAGGACTCCAAGAGACCCAGTACTTC. The whole variable domain, remainder taken from reference TRBV28 and TRBJ2-5, is DVKVTQSSRYLVKRTGEKVFLECVQDMDHENMFWYRQDPGLGLRLIYFSYDVKMKEKGDIPEGYSVSREKKERFSLILESASTNQTSMYLCASRGSGLQETQYFGPGTRLLVL.

The chain employs TRBV6-2 or TRBV6-3 and TRBJ1-5; 7 bases fit TRBD1. This CDR3 has 14 amino acids. V shed 2 bases and J 5 bases; nucleotides not matched to a gene: 3. CDR1 is MNHEY and CDR2 is SVGEGT in the germline V gene. DNA of the CDR3: TGTGCCAGCAGTTACATGGGACAGTATCAGCCCCAGCATTTT. Its protein product is CASSYMGQYQPQHF.

The V and J genes are TRBV9 and TRBJ1-1, with D possibly TRBD1 on 6 matching bases. V lost 1 base to trimming and J lost 0 bases, with 7 bases between them. The CDR3 is made up of 14 amino acids. In germline, CDR1 is SGDLS, CDR2 YYNGEE. Here the CDR3 reads CASSVKGVNTEAFF. The CDR3 DNA follows: TGTGCCAGCAGCGTAAAGGGGGTGAACACTGAAGCTTTCTTT.

This clone has only a few counts. The V and J genes are TRBV30 and TRBJ2-2; 7 nucleotides line up with TRBD2. The germline CDR1 and CDR2 sequences are GTSNPN and SVGIG (reference sequence). This CDR3 is built from 13 residues. V lost 2 bases, J lost 6 bases, and 3 bases stayed unmatched. This CDR3 is CAWSSRGAGELFF. In DNA form, the CDR3 reads TGTGCCTGGAGTAGCCGGGGGGCCGGGGAGCTGTTTTTT.

This sequence joins TRBV14 and TRBJ1-1; perhaps TRBD1 as D (5 bases). This CDR3 has 16 residues. Germline V gene data show CDR1 as SGHDN and CDR2 as FVKESK. V was pared by 4 bases and J by 3 bases, with 18 bases between. The CDR3 region has the DNA TGTGCCAGCAGCCGAACCCTAGGACATGGGGACACTGAAGCTTTCTTT. Translating gives CASSRTLGHGDTEAFF.

The V call is TRBV6-4, the J call TRBJ2-7, with 10 nucleotides matching TRBD1. Per the germline V gene, CDR1 is MRHNA and CDR2 is SNTAGT. V trimming: 5 bases; J trimming: 6 bases; junction bases outside the gene matches: 7. The CDR3 is made up of 14 amino acids. The CDR3 is CASSRSGQGSEQYF. The CDR3 DNA reads as TGTGCCAGCAGTCGGTCGGGACAGGGGAGCGAGCAGTACTTC.

The chain recombines TRBV7-2 with TRBJ1-2; D uncertain. Germline V gene data show CDR1 as SGHTA and CDR2 as FQGNSA. Trimming shortened V by 4 bases and J by 2 bases, and 11 bases separated the two germline ends. This CDR3 is 14 amino acids long. CDR3: CASSSGGVNYGYTF. CDR3 nucleotides: TGTGCCAGCAGCTCTGGAGGAGTGAACTATGGCTACACCTTC. Full variable domain (remainder filled in from reference TRBV7-2 and TRBJ1-2): GAGVSQSPSNKVTEKGKDVELRCDPISGHTALYWYRQSLGQGLEFLIYFQGNSAPDKSGLPSDRFSAERTGGSVSTLTIQRTQQEDSAVYLCASSSGGVNYGYTFGSGTRLTVV.

The chain combines TRBV18 with TRBJ2-7; a possible D gene is TRBD1 (6 bases). This CDR3 contains 14 residues. The V and J ends lost 1 base and 6 bases respectively, with 13 bases between them. The germline CDR1 and CDR2 sequences are KGHSH and LQKENI. The DNA of the CDR3 is TGTGCCAGCTCACCACACAGGGATGGCATCGAGCAGTACTTC. Protein: CASSPHRDGIEQYF.

The V call is TRBV28, the J call TRBJ1-5; TRBD1 might be the D (5 bases). V lost 2 bases and J 2 bases, leaving 10 bases between the germline ends. CDR1 and CDR2 (germline): MDHEN, SYDVKM. There are 15 residues in the CDR3. CDR3 loop: CASSLSGGRNQPQHF. As DNA, the CDR3 is TGTGCCAGCAGTTTAAGCGGGGGTCGCAATCAGCCCCAGCATTTT.